This TCR beta chain was recovered during a study of STAT5B mutations in CD4+ large granular lymphocyte leukemia. Study information: Among healthy controls, a particular HLA allele went with more CDR3 'QG' motifs.

Here immunoSEQ multiplex PCR was the method, and the copy in TCRdb shows in-frame clones only, minus some. This table has some 35,000 clones, around three quarters appearing once. The receptor was isolated from a human donor in good health. Sequencing used CD4+ T cells from blood buffy coats.

CDR3 residues: CASSGPGLADYEQYF. In nucleotides, the CDR3 is TGTGCCAGCAGTGGACCGGGACTAGCGGACTACGAGCAGTACTTC. V is TRBV2 and J is TRBJ2-7; 11 bases agree with TRBD2. The length of the CDR3 is 15 residues. CDR1 SNHLY and CDR2 FYNNEI come from the germline V gene. V dropped 4 bases and J dropped 3; count of bases not matched to a gene: 5. Variable domain in full (rest from reference TRBV2 and TRBJ2-7): EPEVTQTPSHQVTQMGQEVILRCVPISNHLYFYWYRQILGQKVEFLVSFYNNEISEKSEIFDDQFSVERPDGSNFTLKIRSTKLEDSAMYFCASSGPGLADYEQYFGPGTRLTVT.